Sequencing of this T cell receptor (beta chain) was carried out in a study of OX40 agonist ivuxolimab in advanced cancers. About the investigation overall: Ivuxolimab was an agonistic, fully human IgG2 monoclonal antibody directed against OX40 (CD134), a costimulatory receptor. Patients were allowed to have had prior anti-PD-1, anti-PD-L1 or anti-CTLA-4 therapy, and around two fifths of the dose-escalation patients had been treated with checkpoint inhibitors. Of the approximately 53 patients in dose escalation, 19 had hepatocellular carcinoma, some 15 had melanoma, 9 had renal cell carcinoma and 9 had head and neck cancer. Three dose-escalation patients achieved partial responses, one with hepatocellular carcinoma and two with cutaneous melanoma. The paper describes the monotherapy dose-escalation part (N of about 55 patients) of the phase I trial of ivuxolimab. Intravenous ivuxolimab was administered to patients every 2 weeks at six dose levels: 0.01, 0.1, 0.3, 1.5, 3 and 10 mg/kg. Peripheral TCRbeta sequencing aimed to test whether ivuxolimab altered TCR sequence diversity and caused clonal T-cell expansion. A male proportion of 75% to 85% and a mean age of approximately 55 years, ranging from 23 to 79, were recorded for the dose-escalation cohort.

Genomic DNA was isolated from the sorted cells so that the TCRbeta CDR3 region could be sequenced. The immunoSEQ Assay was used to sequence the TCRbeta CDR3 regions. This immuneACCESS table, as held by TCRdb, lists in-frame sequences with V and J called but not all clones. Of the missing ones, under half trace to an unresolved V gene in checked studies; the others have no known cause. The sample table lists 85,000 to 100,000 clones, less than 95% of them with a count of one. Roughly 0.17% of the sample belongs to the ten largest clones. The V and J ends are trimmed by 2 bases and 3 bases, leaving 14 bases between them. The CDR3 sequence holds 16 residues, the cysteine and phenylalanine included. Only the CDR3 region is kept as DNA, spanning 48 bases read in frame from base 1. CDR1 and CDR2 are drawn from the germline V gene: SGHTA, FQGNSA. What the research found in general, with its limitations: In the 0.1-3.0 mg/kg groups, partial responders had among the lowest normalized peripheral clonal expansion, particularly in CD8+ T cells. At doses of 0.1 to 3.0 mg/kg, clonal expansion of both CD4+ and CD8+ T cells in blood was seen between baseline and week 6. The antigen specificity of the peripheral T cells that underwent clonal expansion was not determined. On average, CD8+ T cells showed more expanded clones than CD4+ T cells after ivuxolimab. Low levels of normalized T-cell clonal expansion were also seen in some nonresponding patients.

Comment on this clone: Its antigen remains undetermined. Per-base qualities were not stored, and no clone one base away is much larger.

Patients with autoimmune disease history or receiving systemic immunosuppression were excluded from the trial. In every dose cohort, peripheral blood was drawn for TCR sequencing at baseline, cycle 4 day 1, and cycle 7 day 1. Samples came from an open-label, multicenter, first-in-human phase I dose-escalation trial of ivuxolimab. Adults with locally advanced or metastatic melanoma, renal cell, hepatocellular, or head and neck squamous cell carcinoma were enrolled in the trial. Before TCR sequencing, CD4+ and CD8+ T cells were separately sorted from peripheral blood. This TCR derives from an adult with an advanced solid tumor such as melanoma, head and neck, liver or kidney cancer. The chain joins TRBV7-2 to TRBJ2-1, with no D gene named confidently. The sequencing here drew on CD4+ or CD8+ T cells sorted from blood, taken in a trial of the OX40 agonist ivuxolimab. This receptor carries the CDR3 CASSLYTDLFYNEQFF. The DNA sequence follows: TGTGCCAGCAGCTTATATACAGACCTATTCTACAATGAGCAGTTCTTC.